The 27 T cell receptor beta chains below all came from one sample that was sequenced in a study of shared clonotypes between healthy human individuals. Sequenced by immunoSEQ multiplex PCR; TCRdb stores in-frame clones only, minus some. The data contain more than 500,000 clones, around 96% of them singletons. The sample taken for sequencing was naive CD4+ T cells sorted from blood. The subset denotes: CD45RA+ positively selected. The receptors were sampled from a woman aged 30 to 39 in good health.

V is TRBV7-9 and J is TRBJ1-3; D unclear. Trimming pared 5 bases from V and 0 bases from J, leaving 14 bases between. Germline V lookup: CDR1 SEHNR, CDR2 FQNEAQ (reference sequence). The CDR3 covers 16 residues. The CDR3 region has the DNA TGTGCCAGCAGCGCGACACGATCTGACTCTGGAAACACCATATATTTT. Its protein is CASSATRSDSGNTIYF.

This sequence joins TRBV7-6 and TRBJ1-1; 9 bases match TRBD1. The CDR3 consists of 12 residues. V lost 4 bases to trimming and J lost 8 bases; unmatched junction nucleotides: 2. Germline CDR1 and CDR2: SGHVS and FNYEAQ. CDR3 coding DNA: TGTGCCAGCAGCTCGGGACAGGGAGAAGCTTTCTTT. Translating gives CASSSGQGEAFF.

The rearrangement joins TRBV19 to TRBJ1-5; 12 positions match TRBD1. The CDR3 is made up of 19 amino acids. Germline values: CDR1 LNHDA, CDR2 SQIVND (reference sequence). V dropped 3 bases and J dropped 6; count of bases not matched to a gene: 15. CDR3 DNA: TGTGCCAGTAGTATGGTGGGGACAGGGGGCACGGTGTGGATTCAGCCCCAGCATTTT. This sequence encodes CASSMVGTGGTVWIQPQHF.

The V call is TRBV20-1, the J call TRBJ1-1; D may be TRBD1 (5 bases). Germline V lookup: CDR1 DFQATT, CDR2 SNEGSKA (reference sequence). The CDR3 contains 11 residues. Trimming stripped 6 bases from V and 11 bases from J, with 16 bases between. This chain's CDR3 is CSARFGGDAFF. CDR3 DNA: TGCAGTGCCCGGTTCGGGGGGGATGCTTTCTTT.

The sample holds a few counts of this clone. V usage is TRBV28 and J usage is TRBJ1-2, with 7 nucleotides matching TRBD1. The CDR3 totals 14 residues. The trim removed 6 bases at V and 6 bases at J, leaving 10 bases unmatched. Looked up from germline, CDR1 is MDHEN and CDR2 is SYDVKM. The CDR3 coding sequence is TGTGCCAGCAGGTCAATGACAGGGAGGCATGGCTACACCTTC. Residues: CASRSMTGRHGYTF.

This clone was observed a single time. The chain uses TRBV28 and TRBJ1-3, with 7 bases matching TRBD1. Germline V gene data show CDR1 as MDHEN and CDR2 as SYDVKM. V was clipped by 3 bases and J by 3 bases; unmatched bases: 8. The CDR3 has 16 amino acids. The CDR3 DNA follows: TGTGCCAGCAGTTTGGAGGGGGCAGTGTTTGGAAACACCATATATTTT. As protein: CASSLEGAVFGNTIYF.

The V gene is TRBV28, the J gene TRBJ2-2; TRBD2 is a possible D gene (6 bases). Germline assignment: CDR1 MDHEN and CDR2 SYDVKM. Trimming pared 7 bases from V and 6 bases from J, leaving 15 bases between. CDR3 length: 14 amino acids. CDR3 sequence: CASKDYRDSGELFF. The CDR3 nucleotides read TGTGCCAGCAAGGACTACCGAGACTCCGGGGAGCTGTTTTTT.

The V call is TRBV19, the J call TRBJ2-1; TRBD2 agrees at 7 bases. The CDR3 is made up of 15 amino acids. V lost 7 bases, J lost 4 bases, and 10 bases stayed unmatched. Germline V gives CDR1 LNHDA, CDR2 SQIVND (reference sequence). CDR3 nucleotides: TGTGCCAGTAAGGCGGGAGAAAACCTTTACAATGAGCAGTTCTTC. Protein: CASKAGENLYNEQFF.

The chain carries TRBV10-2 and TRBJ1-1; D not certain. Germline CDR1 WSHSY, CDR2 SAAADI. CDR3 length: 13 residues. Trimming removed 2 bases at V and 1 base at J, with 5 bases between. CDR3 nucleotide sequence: TGCGCCAGCAGTGAGGCGGCGAACACTGAAGCTTTCTTT. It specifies CASSEAANTEAFF.

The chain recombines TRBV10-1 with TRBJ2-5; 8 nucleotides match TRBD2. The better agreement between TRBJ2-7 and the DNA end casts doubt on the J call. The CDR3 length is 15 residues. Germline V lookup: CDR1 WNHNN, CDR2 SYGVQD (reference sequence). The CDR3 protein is CASSESGLVFGEQYF. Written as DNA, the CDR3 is TGCGCCAGCAGTGAGTCGGGACTAGTCTTCGGCGAGCAGTACTTC.

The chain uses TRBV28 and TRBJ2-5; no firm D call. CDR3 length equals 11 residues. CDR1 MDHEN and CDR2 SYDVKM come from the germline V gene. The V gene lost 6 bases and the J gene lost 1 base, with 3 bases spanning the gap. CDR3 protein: CASSAQETQYF. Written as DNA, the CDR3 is TGTGCCAGCAGCGCCCAAGAGACCCAGTACTTC.

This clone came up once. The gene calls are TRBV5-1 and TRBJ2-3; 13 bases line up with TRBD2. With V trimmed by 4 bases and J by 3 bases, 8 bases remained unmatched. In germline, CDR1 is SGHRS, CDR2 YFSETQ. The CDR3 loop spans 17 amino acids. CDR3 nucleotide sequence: TGCGCCAGCAGCCAACTAGCGGGAGGGCCGGGAACAGATACGCAGTATTTT. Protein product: CASSQLAGGPGTDTQYF.

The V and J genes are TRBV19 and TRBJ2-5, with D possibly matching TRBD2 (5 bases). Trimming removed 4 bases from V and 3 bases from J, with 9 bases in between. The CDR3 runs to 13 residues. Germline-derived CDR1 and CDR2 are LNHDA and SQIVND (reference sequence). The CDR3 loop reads CASSTSREETQYF. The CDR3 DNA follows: TGTGCCAGTAGTACTAGCAGAGAAGAGACCCAGTACTTC.

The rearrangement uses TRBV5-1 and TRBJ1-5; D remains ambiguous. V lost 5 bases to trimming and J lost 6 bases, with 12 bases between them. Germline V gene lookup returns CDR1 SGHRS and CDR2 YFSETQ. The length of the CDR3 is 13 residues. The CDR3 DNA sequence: TGCGCCAGCAGAGTCGGAGAGGCTCAGCCCCAGCATTTT. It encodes CASRVGEAQPQHF.

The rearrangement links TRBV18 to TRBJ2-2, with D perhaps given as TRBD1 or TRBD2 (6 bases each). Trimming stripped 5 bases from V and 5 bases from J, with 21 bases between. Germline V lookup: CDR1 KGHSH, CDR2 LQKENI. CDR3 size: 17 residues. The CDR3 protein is CASSSRTGRGGTGELFF. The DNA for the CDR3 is TGTGCCAGCTCATCACGAACAGGGAGAGGGGGGACCGGGGAGCTGTTTTTT.

CDR3 region: CASSRRTESYEQYF. In nucleotides, the CDR3 is TGTGCCAGTAGTCGGAGGACAGAAAGCTACGAGCAGTACTTC. The genes are TRBV19 and TRBJ2-5, with a tentative D call TRBD1 (6 bases). TRBJ2-7 explains the end of the DNA better; the J call may be wrong. The CDR3 sequence is 14 residues long. In germline, CDR1 is LNHDA, CDR2 SQIVND (reference sequence).

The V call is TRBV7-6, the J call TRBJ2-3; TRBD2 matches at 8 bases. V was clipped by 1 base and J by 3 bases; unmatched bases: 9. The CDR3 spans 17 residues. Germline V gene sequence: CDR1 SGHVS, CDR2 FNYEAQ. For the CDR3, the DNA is TGTGCCAGCAGCTTAGGAGTCGGGAGGGCAATTACAGATACGCAGTATTTT. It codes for CASSLGVGRAITDTQYF.

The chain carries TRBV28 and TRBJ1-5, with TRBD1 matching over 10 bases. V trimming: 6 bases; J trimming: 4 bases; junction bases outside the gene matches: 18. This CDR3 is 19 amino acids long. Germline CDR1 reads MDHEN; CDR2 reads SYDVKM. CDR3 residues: CASREGIGTGDFGNQPQHF. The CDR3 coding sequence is TGTGCCAGCAGGGAGGGTATCGGGACAGGGGATTTCGGAAATCAGCCCCAGCATTTT.

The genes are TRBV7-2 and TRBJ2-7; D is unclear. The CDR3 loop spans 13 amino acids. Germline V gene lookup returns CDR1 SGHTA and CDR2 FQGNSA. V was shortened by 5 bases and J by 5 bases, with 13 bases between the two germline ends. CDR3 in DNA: TGTGCCAGCAGCCCTCAAGCCCCCCACGAGCAGTACTTC. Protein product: CASSPQAPHEQYF.

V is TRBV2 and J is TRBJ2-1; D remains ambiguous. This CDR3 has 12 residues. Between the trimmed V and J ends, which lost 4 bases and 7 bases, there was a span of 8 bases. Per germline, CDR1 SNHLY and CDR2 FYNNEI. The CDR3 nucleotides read TGTGCCAGCAGTGTGGAAGGGAATGAGCAGTTCTTC. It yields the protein CASSVEGNEQFF.

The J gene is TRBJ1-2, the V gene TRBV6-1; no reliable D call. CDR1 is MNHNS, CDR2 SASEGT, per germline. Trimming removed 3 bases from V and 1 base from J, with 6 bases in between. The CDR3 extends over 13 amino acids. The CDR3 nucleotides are TGTGCCAGCAGTGAGACACGTAACTATGGCTACACCTTC. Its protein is CASSETRNYGYTF.

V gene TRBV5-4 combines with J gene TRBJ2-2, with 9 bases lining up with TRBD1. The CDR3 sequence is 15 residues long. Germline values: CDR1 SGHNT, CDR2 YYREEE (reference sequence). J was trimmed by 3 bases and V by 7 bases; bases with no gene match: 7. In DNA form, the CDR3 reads TGTGCCAGCTCGACAGGGGGTAGGGACACCGGGGAGCTGTTTTTT. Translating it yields CASSTGGRDTGELFF.

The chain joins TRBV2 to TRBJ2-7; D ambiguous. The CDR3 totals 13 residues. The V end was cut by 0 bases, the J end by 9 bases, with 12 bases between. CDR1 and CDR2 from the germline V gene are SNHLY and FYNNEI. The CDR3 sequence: CASSEARRNRQYF. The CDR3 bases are TGTGCCAGCAGTGAAGCGCGCAGAAATCGGCAGTACTTC.

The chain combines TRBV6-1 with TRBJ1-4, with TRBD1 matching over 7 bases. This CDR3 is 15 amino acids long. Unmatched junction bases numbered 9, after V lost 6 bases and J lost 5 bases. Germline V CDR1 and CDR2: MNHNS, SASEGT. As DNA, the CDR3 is TGTGCCAGCAGGGTTCCGGGACAGTTAAATGAAAAACTGTTTTTT. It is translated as CASRVPGQLNEKLFF.

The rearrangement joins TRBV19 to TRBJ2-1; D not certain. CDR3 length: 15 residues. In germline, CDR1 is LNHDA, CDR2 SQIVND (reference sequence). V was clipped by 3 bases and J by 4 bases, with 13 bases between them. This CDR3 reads CASSISSGRYNEQFF. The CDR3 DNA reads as TGTGCCAGTAGTATCTCTAGTGGGCGGTACAATGAGCAGTTCTTC.

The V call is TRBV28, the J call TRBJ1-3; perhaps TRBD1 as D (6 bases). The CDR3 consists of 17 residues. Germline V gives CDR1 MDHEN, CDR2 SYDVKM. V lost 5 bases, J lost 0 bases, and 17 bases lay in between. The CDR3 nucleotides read TGTGCCAGCAGTCCCACCATCGGACAGCTCTCTGGAAACACCATATATTTT. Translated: CASSPTIGQLSGNTIYF. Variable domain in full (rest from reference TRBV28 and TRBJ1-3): DVKVTQSSRYLVKRTGEKVFLECVQDMDHENMFWYRQDPGLGLRLIYFSYDVKMKEKGDIPEGYSVSREKKERFSLILESASTNQTSMYLCASSPTIGQLSGNTIYFGEGSWLTVV.

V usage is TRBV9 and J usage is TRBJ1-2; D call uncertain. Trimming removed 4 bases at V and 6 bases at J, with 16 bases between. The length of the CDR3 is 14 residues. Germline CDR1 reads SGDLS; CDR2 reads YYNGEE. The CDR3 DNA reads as TGTGCCAGCAGCCCACGGAGGGTCTCAGATGGCTACACCTTC. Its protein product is CASSPRRVSDGYTF.